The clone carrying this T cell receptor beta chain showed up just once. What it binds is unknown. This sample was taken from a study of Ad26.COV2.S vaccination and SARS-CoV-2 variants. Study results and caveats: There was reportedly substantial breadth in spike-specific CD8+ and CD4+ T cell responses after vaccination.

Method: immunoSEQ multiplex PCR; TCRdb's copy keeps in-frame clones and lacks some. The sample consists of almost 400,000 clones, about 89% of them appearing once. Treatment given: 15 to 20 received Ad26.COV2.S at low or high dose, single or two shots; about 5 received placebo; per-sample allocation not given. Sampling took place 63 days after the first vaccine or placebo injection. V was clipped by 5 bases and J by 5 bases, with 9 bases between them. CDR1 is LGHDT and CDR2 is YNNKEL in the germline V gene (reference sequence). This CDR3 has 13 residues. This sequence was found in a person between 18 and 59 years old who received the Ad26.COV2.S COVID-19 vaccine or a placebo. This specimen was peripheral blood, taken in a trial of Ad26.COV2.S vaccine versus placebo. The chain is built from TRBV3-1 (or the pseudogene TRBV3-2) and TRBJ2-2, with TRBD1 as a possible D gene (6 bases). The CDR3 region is CASSLQGTGELFF. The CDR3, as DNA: TGTGCCAGCAGCTTACAGGGTACCGGGGAGCTGTTTTTT.